These T cell receptor beta chains were read from a single sample in a study of shared clonotypes between healthy human individuals. Assay: immunoSEQ multiplex PCR; the TCRdb copy retains only in-frame clones and omits some. Among about 2.3 million clones listed, 85% to 95% were seen once. Specimen: naive CD4+ T cells from PBMCs. The origin of the receptors is a man aged 18 to 30 in good health. Some clones in this sample may be carry-over from other donors' samples. Both conserved end residues are trimmed from each CDR3. The order of the fields is V gene, J gene, D gene, CDR3 protein. The D gene is left open where the match is weak.

v_gene: TRBV5-4
j_gene: TRBJ1-2
d_gene: .
CDR3aa: ASSFNSDGYT

v_gene: TRBV4-1
j_gene: .
d_gene: TRBD2
CDR3aa: ASSQEGGRAYEQY

v_gene: TRBV18
j_gene: TRBJ2-2
d_gene: TRBD2
CDR3aa: ASSPPPGGPNTGELF

v_gene: TRBV20-1
j_gene: TRBJ1-2
d_gene: TRBD1
CDR3aa: SANRGHGYT

v_gene: TRBV27
j_gene: TRBJ1-2
d_gene: .
CDR3aa: ASSSETGSYGYT

v_gene: TRBV7-7
j_gene: TRBJ2-3
d_gene: TRBD2
CDR3aa: ASSPISGASTDTQY

v_gene: TRBV9
j_gene: TRBJ2-7
d_gene: .
CDR3aa: ASSVDVGLYEQY

v_gene: TRBV7-9
j_gene: TRBJ1-2
d_gene: .
CDR3aa: ASSDRIYGYT

v_gene: TRBV7-3
j_gene: TRBJ2-5
d_gene: TRBD1
CDR3aa: ASSRNGQGAGETQY

v_gene: TRBV5-1
j_gene: TRBJ2-5
d_gene: .
CDR3aa: ASSPRQGGEETQY

v_gene: TRBV6-6
j_gene: TRBJ2-7
d_gene: TRBD1
CDR3aa: ASSRYGTGATEQY

v_gene: TRBV10-3
j_gene: TRBJ2-7
d_gene: .
CDR3aa: AISESPGTYEQY

v_gene: TRBV18
j_gene: TRBJ2-6
d_gene: .
CDR3aa: ASSPPGRSGANVLT

v_gene: TRBV21-1
j_gene: TRBJ1-1
d_gene: .
CDR3aa: ASSKDPRAMNTEAF

v_gene: TRBV18
j_gene: TRBJ1-2
d_gene: TRBD1
CDR3aa: ASSPDAGDRNGYT

v_gene: TRBV4-2
j_gene: TRBJ2-1
d_gene: .
CDR3aa: ASSQGWSPRYNEQF

v_gene: TRBV5-6
j_gene: TRBJ1-5
d_gene: .
CDR3aa: ASSLMRDIYQPQH

v_gene: TRBV4-3
j_gene: TRBJ1-2
d_gene: TRBD1
CDR3aa: ASSQMDRGADGYT

v_gene: TRBV5-6
j_gene: TRBJ1-4
d_gene: TRBD1
CDR3aa: ASSSEGALDEKLF

v_gene: TRBV15
j_gene: TRBJ1-2
d_gene: TRBD1
CDR3aa: ATSTGTVSNYGYT

v_gene: TRBV6-1
j_gene: TRBJ1-1
d_gene: .
CDR3aa: ASSEPGRGQNTEAF

v_gene: TRBV7-3
j_gene: TRBJ2-1
d_gene: .
CDR3aa: ASSSAGTSYNEQF

v_gene: TRBV5-1
j_gene: TRBJ1-1
d_gene: .
CDR3aa: ASSLGRYTEAF

v_gene: TRBV19
j_gene: TRBJ2-5
d_gene: .
CDR3aa: ASSIDVDREETQY

v_gene: TRBV4-1
j_gene: TRBJ2-3
d_gene: TRBD2
CDR3aa: ASSQTPIGAGGPGTDTQY

v_gene: TRBV5-4
j_gene: TRBJ2-1
d_gene: .
CDR3aa: ASSSVANEQF

v_gene: TRBV5-1
j_gene: TRBJ2-7
d_gene: .
CDR3aa: ASSSPTGLGEQY